Included here is one T cell receptor beta chain sequence, with context. PCR employed 60 Vbeta and 13 Jbeta primers. Method: immunoSEQ multiplex PCR; TCRdb's copy keeps in-frame clones and lacks some. The sample lists about 100,000 clones, under 80% seen once, with around 7% in the top ten. The sample comes from a study of cytomegalovirus exposure and HLA in healthy donors. The sample was PBMCs. The clonotype originates from a man aged 35 to 55 in good health and CMV-seropositive.

The CDR3 sequence is CASSLGNENYGYTF. The CDR3 DNA is TGTGCCAGCAGCTTAGGAAACGAGAACTATGGCTACACCTTC. V gene TRBV13 combines with J gene TRBJ1-2; D uncertain. The CDR3 extends over 14 amino acids. From germline, CDR1 is PRHDT and CDR2 FYEKMQ (reference sequence). V lost 0 bases and J 2 bases, leaving 7 bases between the germline ends. The full variable domain, in which reference TRBV13 and TRBJ1-2 provide the parts outside the CDR3, is AAGVIQSPRHLIKEKRETATLKCYPIPRHDTVYWYQQGPGQDPQFLISFYEKMQSDKGSIPDRFSAQQFSDYHSELNMSSLELGDSALYFCASSLGNENYGYTFGSGTRLTVV.